Each of the 21 T cell receptor beta chains below was sequenced from the same sample in a study of CD8 T cells in Susac syndrome. It was with random hexamers that about 0.45 to 1 ug RNA was reverse transcribed. TCRdb analysed the immunoSEQ multiplex PCR reads with MiXCR anew, one entry per CDR3 protein. The data contain some 180,000 distinct CDR3 sequences, approximately 93% of them seen just once; the ten biggest clones take up 0.09% to 0.12%. Sample: CD4+ T cells from PBMCs. These receptor sequences come from a human donor in good health.

This clonotype appeared a few times. The CDR3 loop is CASSLSGYGYTF. The DNA of the CDR3 is TGTGCCAGCAGTTTATCGGGGTATGGCTACACCTTC. The gene calls are TRBV7-2 and TRBJ1-2; unclear D gene. The V gene lost 6 bases and the J gene lost 5 bases, with 10 bases spanning the gap. Germline CDR1 SGHTA, CDR2 FQGNSA. The CDR3 length is 12 residues. The whole variable domain, filled in from reference TRBV7-2 and TRBJ1-2, reads GAGVSQSPSNKVTEKGKDVELRCDPISGHTALYWYRQSLGQGLEFLIYFQGNSAPDKSGLPSDRFSAERTGGSVSTLTIQRTQQEDSAVYLCASSLSGYGYTFGSGTRLTVV.

V and J are TRBV29-1 and TRBJ2-5; unclear D gene. V was pared by 7 bases and J by 4 bases, with 10 bases between. This CDR3 has 11 amino acids. Germline V gene data show CDR1 as SQVTM and CDR2 as ANQGSEA. The DNA of the CDR3 is TGCAGCGGTGCCCTGGGAGAGACCCAGTACTTC. The encoded protein is CSGALGETQYF.

The J gene is TRBJ2-2, the V gene TRBV14; 9 nucleotides line up with TRBD2. Per germline, CDR1 SGHDN and CDR2 FVKESK. The CDR3 runs to 16 residues. Germline trimming cut 4 bases from V and 1 base from J; bases unmatched to any gene: 4. The CDR3 bases are TGTGCCAGCAGCCGGAATAGCGGGGGGAACACCGGGGAGCTGTTTTTT. This encodes CASSRNSGGNTGELFF.

This chain uses TRBV11-2 with TRBJ2-2, with D perhaps being TRBD1 or TRBD2 (5 bases each). Trimming took 5 bases from V and 3 from J, leaving 13 bases between them. Germline V gene data show CDR1 as SGHAT and CDR2 as FQNNGV. CDR3 length equals 15 residues. In DNA form, the CDR3 reads TGTGCCAGCAGCACGGGGCAAGTGTACACCGGGGAGCTGTTTTTT. Translating gives CASSTGQVYTGELFF.

CDR3 bases: TGTGCCAGCAGCTCGAGGGACGAGCAGTACGTC. Its translation: CASSSRDEQYV. The chain has TRBV7-2 and TRBJ2-7; TRBD2 might be the D (5 bases). CDR3 length: 11 residues. V lost 4 bases to trimming and J lost 5 bases, with 6 bases between them. Germline V gives CDR1 SGHTA, CDR2 FQGNSA.

The V call is TRBV15, the J call TRBJ1-6; 10 nucleotides align to TRBD1. The CDR3 extends over 16 amino acids. With V trimmed by 2 bases and J by 13 bases, 11 bases remained unmatched. Germline CDR1 is LNHNV and CDR2 is YYDKDF (reference sequence). The CDR3 region is CATSRRSGTGASPLHF. Written as DNA, the CDR3 is TGTGCCACCAGCAGACGGTCCGGGACAGGGGCCTCTCCCCTCCACTTT.

The chain recombines TRBV12-2 with TRBJ2-6. TRBV12-2 is a pseudogene. This CDR3 has 16 amino acids. The CDR3: CASRRIGSSGANVLTF. As DNA, the CDR3 is TGTGCAAGTCGCAGGATCGGAAGTTCTGGGGCCAACGTCCTGACTTTC.

The chain uses TRBV6-2 or TRBV6-3 and TRBJ1-1; TRBD1 is a possible D gene (6 bases). Germline V gene sequence: CDR1 MNHEY, CDR2 SVGEGT. CDR3 length equals 16 residues. The V and J ends lost 6 bases and 4 bases respectively, with 21 bases between them. In DNA, the CDR3 is TGTGCCAGCAGGTCCCCCGGGGACACCAGGGGCACTGAAGCTTTCTTT. Protein: CASRSPGDTRGTEAFF.

V and J are TRBV7-9 and TRBJ1-2, with D perhaps matching TRBD1 (6 bases). This CDR3 contains 13 residues. Germline V gene data show CDR1 as SEHNR and CDR2 as FQNEAQ (reference sequence). The V end was cut by 5 bases, the J end by 4 bases, with 11 bases between. The CDR3 loop is CASSDTGSYGYTF. DNA for the CDR3: TGTGCCAGCAGCGATACAGGGTCCTATGGCTACACCTTC.

This clonotype was seen a single time. V is TRBV29-1 and J is TRBJ2-3; TRBD1 is a possible D gene (6 bases). The germline V gene has CDR1 SQVTM and CDR2 ANQGSEA. With 3 bases removed from V and 6 bases from J, the gap between germline ends came to 16 bases. The CDR3 is 14 residues long. The CDR3 DNA is TGCAGCGTTGAGTTCTCCATGGGGGCCGATACGCAGTATTTT. Amino acid sequence: CSVEFSMGADTQYF.

This clonotype occurred a few times. The gene calls are TRBV7-2 and TRBJ1-5; D is ambiguous. Germline V gene sequence: CDR1 SGHTA, CDR2 FQGNSA. Trimming took 3 bases from V and 4 from J, leaving 13 bases between them. This CDR3 is built from 15 residues. CDR3 DNA: TGTGCCAGCAGCTTGGACCCCGGCCCTAATCAGCCCCAGCATTTT. Translated: CASSLDPGPNQPQHF.

This chain links TRBV7-2 with TRBJ2-5; D not certain. This CDR3 contains 13 residues. V was clipped by 3 bases and J by 4 bases, with 9 bases between them. CDR1 and CDR2 from the germline V gene are SGHTA and FQGNSA. As DNA, the CDR3 is TGTGCCAGCAGCTTTCGGATTACAGAGACCCAGTACTTC. It encodes CASSFRITETQYF.

The gene calls are TRBV3-1 and TRBJ1-2; 8 bases agree with TRBD1. This CDR3 region has 14 residues. V lost 3 bases to trimming and J lost 4 bases; unmatched junction nucleotides: 4. Germline V gives CDR1 LGHDT, CDR2 YNNKEL (reference sequence). This CDR3 is CASSHSDRGYGYTF. CDR3 bases: TGTGCCAGCAGCCACTCCGACAGGGGCTATGGCTACACCTTC.

The chain recombines TRBV30 with TRBJ1-3; TRBD1 might be the D (5 bases). V lost 3 bases and J 0 bases, leaving 9 bases between the germline ends. There are 14 residues in the CDR3. The V gene's germline CDR1 is GTSNPN and CDR2 SVGIG (reference sequence). CDR3 sequence (DNA): TGTGCCTGGAGCCAGGGAGTCTCTGGAAACACCATATATTTT. Amino acids: CAWSQGVSGNTIYF.

The chain couples TRBV29-1 to TRBJ2-5, with D perhaps matching TRBD2 (6 bases). Trimming took 7 bases from V and 1 from J, leaving 13 bases between them. CDR3 length: 13 residues. The germline CDR1 and CDR2 sequences are SQVTM and ANQGSEA. Here the CDR3 DNA reads TGCAGCGCCCCGGAGGGGCCCCAAGAGACCCAGTACTTC. It encodes CSAPEGPQETQYF.

The chain has TRBV7-9 and TRBJ1-2, with no clear D. Germline values: CDR1 SEHNR, CDR2 FQNEAQ (reference sequence). Trimming removed 1 base from V and 7 bases from J, with 10 bases in between. This CDR3 comprises 13 residues. The DNA for the CDR3 is TGTGCCAGCAGCTTAGGGCGGGATAGTGGCTACACCTTC. The encoded protein is CASSLGRDSGYTF.

J is TRBJ2-5 and V is TRBV7-6; D is unclear. The germline V gene has CDR1 SGHVS and CDR2 FNYEAQ. Trimming removed 5 bases from V and 5 bases from J, with 21 bases in between. This CDR3 spans 16 amino acids. The CDR3 is CASSPTTSPLGETQYF. The CDR3 DNA is TGTGCCAGCAGCCCAACAACGTCGCCCTTGGGGGAGACCCAGTACTTC.

This clonotype was found a few times. The chain couples TRBV7-9 to TRBJ1-5, with no clear D. V was cut by 6 bases and J by 1 base, with 13 bases left in between. The CDR3 has 15 amino acids. Germline-derived CDR1 and CDR2 are SEHNR and FQNEAQ (reference sequence). The CDR3 reads CASSSTDRSNQPQHF. In DNA, the CDR3 is TGTGCCAGCAGTTCTACGGATCGGAGCAATCAGCCCCAGCATTTT.

The V gene is TRBV7-8, the J gene TRBJ1-5, with D maybe TRBD1 (6 bases). Germline CDR1 reads SGHVS; CDR2 reads FQNEAQ. V lost 6 bases, J lost 6 bases, and 12 bases lay in between. There are 13 residues in the CDR3. CDR3 region: CASSLTGIQPQHF. CDR3 nucleotide sequence: TGTGCCAGCAGTCTAACAGGGATTCAGCCCCAGCATTTT. Complete variable domain (other parts from reference TRBV7-8 and TRBJ1-5): GAGVSQSPRYKVAKRGQDVALRCDPISGHVSLFWYQQALGQGPEFLTYFQNEAQLDKSGLPSDRFFAERPEGSVSTLKIQRTQQEDSAVYLCASSLTGIQPQHFGDGTRLSIL.

This chain uses TRBV30 with TRBJ1-1; 7 bases line up with TRBD1. CDR1 is GTSNPN and CDR2 is SVGIG in the germline V gene (reference sequence). The V gene end was trimmed by 6 bases and the J gene end by 7 bases; junction bases not matched to a gene: 5. The CDR3 covers 11 residues. The CDR3: CACQGGIEAFF. For the CDR3, the DNA is TGTGCCTGCCAGGGGGGGATTGAAGCTTTCTTT.

This chain connects TRBV3-1 to TRBJ2-4, with TRBD2 identical over 8 bases. The germline V gene encodes CDR1 LGHDT and CDR2 YNNKEL (reference sequence). J gave up 6 bases and V 0 bases, and 4 bases lay outside the gene matches. This CDR3 comprises 15 residues. The CDR3 DNA follows: TGTGCCAGCAGCCAAGATAGTGGGACTAGAAACATTCAGTACTTC. This sequence encodes CASSQDSGTRNIQYF.